These 22 T cell receptor beta chains were sequenced from one sample in a study of T cells in tuberculosis. Time point given: new active TB diagnosis, blood taken before or within 7 days of starting treatment. The table came from immunoSEQ multiplex PCR; TCRdb's copy has only in-frame clones and leaves some out. The data show tens of thousands of clones, 94% seen once. The sequenced sample was PBMCs, obtained at tuberculosis diagnosis. The receptors stem from an adult with tuberculosis.

The V call is TRBV6-5, the J call TRBJ1-1; the match to TRBD1 covers 9 bases. The trim removed 2 bases at V and 10 bases at J, leaving 5 bases unmatched. CDR1 MNHEY and CDR2 SVGAGI come from the germline V gene. This CDR3 region has 13 residues. The CDR3 region has the DNA TGTGCCAGCAGTTACACCGGGACAGGGCTAGCTTTCTTT. Translating it yields CASSYTGTGLAFF.

The chain recombines TRBV5-1 with TRBJ2-7; D might be TRBD1 (6 bases). CDR3 length equals 15 residues. CDR1 and CDR2 from the germline V gene are SGHRS and YFSETQ. Trimming shortened V by 4 bases and J by 5 bases, and 19 bases separated the two germline ends. The DNA of the CDR3 is TGCGCCAGCAGCCCAAAGACAGGAATCAACGACGAGCAGTACTTC. Amino acid sequence: CASSPKTGINDEQYF. Looking up the rest from reference TRBV5-1 and TRBJ2-7 gives the full variable domain: KAGVTQTPRYLIKTRGQQVTLSCSPISGHRSVSWYQQTPGQGLQFLFEYFSETQRNKGNFPGRFSGRQFSNSRSEMNVSTLELGDSALYLCASSPKTGINDEQYFGPGTRLTVT.

This sequence joins TRBV9 and TRBJ1-1; 7 nucleotides agree with TRBD1. From germline, CDR1 is SGDLS and CDR2 YYNGEE. The CDR3 covers 18 residues. V shed 4 bases and J 0 bases; nucleotides not matched to a gene: 15. For the CDR3, the DNA is TGTGCCAGCAGCCCCCACACCGGGACAGCTGACATGAACACTGAAGCTTTCTTT. Translating gives CASSPHTGTADMNTEAFF.

The chain couples TRBV30 to TRBJ2-1; D is ambiguous. Germline-derived CDR1 and CDR2 are GTSNPN and SVGIG (reference sequence). V shed 4 bases and J shed 8 bases, with 9 bases lying between them. The CDR3 has 11 residues. CDR3 sequence (DNA): TGTGCCTGGATGAGGCTGGATGAGCAGTTCTTC. This encodes CAWMRLDEQFF.

This sequence joins TRBV7-6 and TRBJ2-2; 8 nucleotides align to TRBD1. In germline, CDR1 is SGHVS, CDR2 FNYEAQ. Trimming removed 3 bases from V and 8 bases from J; junction bases left unmatched: 5. The CDR3 is made up of 14 amino acids. CDR3 in amino acids: CASSFGQGKGELFF. The CDR3 DNA follows: TGTGCCAGCAGCTTTGGACAGGGCAAAGGGGAGCTGTTTTTT. The whole variable domain, filled in from reference TRBV7-6 and TRBJ2-2, reads GAGVSQSPRYKVTKRGQDVALRCDPISGHVSLYWYRQALGQGPEFLTYFNYEAQQDKSGLPNDRFSAERPEGSISTLTIQRTEQRDSAMYRCASSFGQGKGELFFGEGSRLTVL.

The chain links TRBV11-2 to TRBJ2-3, with D unresolved. With 1 base removed from V and 0 bases from J, the gap between germline ends came to 11 bases. The germline V gene encodes CDR1 SGHAT and CDR2 FQNNGV. The CDR3 loop spans 16 amino acids. Written as DNA, the CDR3 is TGTGCCAGCAGCTTAGTGGGTCCAGGAAGCACAGATACGCAGTATTTT. This sequence encodes CASSLVGPGSTDTQYF. Variable domain in full (rest from reference TRBV11-2 and TRBJ2-3): EAGVAQSPRYKIIEKRQSVAFWCNPISGHATLYWYQQILGQGPKLLIQFQNNGVVDDSQLPKDRFSAERLKGVDSTLKIQPAKLEDSAVYLCASSLVGPGSTDTQYFGPGTRLTVL.

The J gene is TRBJ2-1, the V gene TRBV27; D possibly corresponds to TRBD2 (6 bases). The germline V gene has CDR1 MNHEY and CDR2 SMNVEV (reference sequence). This CDR3 comprises 14 residues. Trimming removed 6 bases at V and 7 bases at J, with 16 bases between. The CDR3 spells CASRRRGIWNEQFF. In DNA, the CDR3 is TGTGCCAGCAGGCGTCGGGGGATATGGAATGAGCAGTTCTTC.

The CDR3 protein is CASSSQDTNTEAFF. CDR3 in DNA: TGTGCCAGCAGCTCACAGGATACGAACACTGAAGCTTTCTTT. V is TRBV13 and J is TRBJ1-1, with D tentatively TRBD1 (5 bases). Trimming took 4 bases from V and 1 from J, leaving 10 bases between them. Germline V gives CDR1 PRHDT, CDR2 FYEKMQ (reference sequence). The CDR3 runs 14 residues.

This sequence joins TRBV27 and TRBJ1-2; 10 bases map to TRBD1. V was pared by 5 bases and J by 2 bases, with 8 bases of the junction left unmatched. The germline V gene encodes CDR1 MNHEY and CDR2 SMNVEV (reference sequence). The CDR3 contains 16 residues. The CDR3 coding sequence is TGTGCCAGCAGTCGGGACCCGGGACAGGGGAACTATGGCTACACCTTC. As protein: CASSRDPGQGNYGYTF.

Of note for this clone: A read error may produce the germline difference seen at one junction end. The chain uses TRBV6-5 and TRBJ1-2, with D uncertain. The CDR3 spans 13 residues. Germline assignment: CDR1 MNHEY and CDR2 SVGAGI. Here the CDR3 DNA reads TGTGCCAGCCTCCCGCGGGGTCGCGCTGGCCACACCTTC. It encodes CASLPRGRAGHTF.

The V and J genes are TRBV5-1 and TRBJ2-7, with TRBD1 matching 7 bases. The length of the CDR3 is 13 residues. Germline loops: CDR1 SGHRS, CDR2 YFSETQ. The trim removed 4 bases at V and 2 bases at J, leaving 3 bases unmatched. The CDR3 is CASSRDSTYEQYF. The CDR3 DNA reads TGCGCCAGCAGCCGGGACAGTACCTACGAGCAGTACTTC.

This chain connects TRBV4-2 to TRBJ1-5, with D tentatively TRBD1 (5 bases). Germline CDR1 reads LGHNA; CDR2 reads YNFKEQ. The CDR3 totals 14 residues. Trimming removed 0 bases from V and 6 bases from J, with 9 bases in between. CDR3 amino acids: CASSQDRGSQPQHF. CDR3 bases: TGTGCCAGCAGCCAAGATCGGGGGAGTCAGCCCCAGCATTTT.

The J gene is TRBJ1-5, the V gene TRBV5-8; D remains unclear. The CDR3 is made up of 16 amino acids. Per the germline V gene, CDR1 is SGHTS and CDR2 is YDEGEE. V dropped 1 base and J dropped 0 bases, with 11 bases sitting between them. The CDR3 is CASSLYSIYSNQPQHF. Here the CDR3 DNA reads TGTGCCAGCAGCTTGTACAGCATTTATAGCAATCAGCCCCAGCATTTT.

This chain uses TRBV7-2 with TRBJ1-2; 9 bases are shared with TRBD1. The CDR3 loop spans 15 amino acids. V trimming: 5 bases; J trimming: 4 bases; junction bases outside the gene matches: 8. Germline CDR1 and CDR2: SGHTA and FQGNSA. CDR3 coding DNA: TGTGCCAGCAGCCCGGGGACAGGGCAAATCTATGGCTACACCTTC. Encoded protein: CASSPGTGQIYGYTF. The full variable domain, with the rest looked up from reference TRBV7-2 and TRBJ1-2, is GAGVSQSPSNKVTEKGKDVELRCDPISGHTALYWYRQSLGQGLEFLIYFQGNSAPDKSGLPSDRFSAERTGGSVSTLTIQRTQQEDSAVYLCASSPGTGQIYGYTFGSGTRLTVV.

V gene TRBV9 combines with J gene TRBJ2-1; TRBD2 matches 10 bases. The CDR3 length is 16 residues. The germline CDR1 and CDR2 sequences are SGDLS and YYNGEE. Trimming removed 0 bases from V and 3 bases from J; junction bases left unmatched: 3. The CDR3 sequence is CASSVGLAGVYNEQFF. The CDR3 DNA follows: TGTGCCAGCAGCGTAGGGCTAGCGGGGGTCTACAATGAGCAGTTCTTC. The full variable domain, with the rest looked up from reference TRBV9 and TRBJ2-1, is DSGVTQTPKHLITATGQRVTLRCSPRSGDLSVYWYQQSLDQGLQFLIQYYNGEERAKGNILERFSAQQFPDLHSELNLSSLELGDSALYFCASSVGLAGVYNEQFFGPGTRLTVL.

The CDR3 nucleotides are TGTGCCAGCAGAAACCGGGACAGGGGGGCCCTTAACTATGGCTACACCTTC. It specifies CASRNRDRGALNYGYTF. This chain connects TRBV19 to TRBJ1-2, with 11 nucleotides matching TRBD1. After removal of 9 bases from V and 1 base from J, the junction contained 13 bases not matched to a gene. The CDR3 totals 17 residues. Germline V gene sequence: CDR1 LNHDA, CDR2 SQIVND (reference sequence).

The genes are TRBV7-3 and TRBJ1-5; D gene uncertain. V lost 5 bases, J lost 5 bases, and 10 bases lay in between. Germline values: CDR1 SGHTA, CDR2 FQGTGA. CDR3 length equals 13 residues. In DNA form, the CDR3 reads TGTGCCAGCAGCCAAGGCAGCGATCAGCCCCAGCATTTT. Amino acid sequence: CASSQGSDQPQHF. The full variable domain, completed using reference TRBV7-3 and TRBJ1-5, is GAGVSQTPSNKVTEKGKYVELRCDPISGHTALYWYRQSLGQGPEFLIYFQGTGAADDSGLPNDRFFAVRPEGSVSTLKIQRTERGDSAVYLCASSQGSDQPQHFGDGTRLSIL.

The chain recombines TRBV28 with TRBJ1-6, with D possibly matching TRBD1 (5 bases). Trimming pared 7 bases from V and 6 bases from J, leaving 19 bases between. The germline V gene encodes CDR1 MDHEN and CDR2 SYDVKM. The CDR3 consists of 16 residues. CDR3 in DNA: TGTGCCAGCAATCCAATTGGGGGGGAAGGTAATTCACCCCTCCACTTT. Translation gives CASNPIGGEGNSPLHF.

The V gene is TRBV5-1, the J gene TRBJ2-7, with TRBD1 matching over 7 bases. J lost 3 bases, V lost 1 base, and 4 bases had no gene match. The CDR3 consists of 14 residues. Germline V gene data show CDR1 as SGHRS and CDR2 as YFSETQ. The CDR3 DNA is TGCGCCAGCAGCTTGCGACAGGGCATCTACGAGCAGTACTTC. This encodes CASSLRQGIYEQYF.

The chain is built from TRBV4-1 and TRBJ2-7, with D possibly TRBD2 on 5 matching bases. Germline V CDR1 and CDR2: MGHRA, YSYEKL. The CDR3 spans 16 residues. Trimming shortened V by 0 bases and J by 3 bases, and 15 bases separated the two germline ends. This CDR3 is CASSQDSGLAGYEQYF. The CDR3 nucleotides are TGCGCCAGCAGCCAAGATTCCGGACTCGCCGGCTACGAGCAGTACTTC.

This clone was detected a few times. The CDR3, as DNA: TGTGCCAGCAGCTTATGGGGGCTAAACACTGAAGCTTTCTTT. As protein: CASSLWGLNTEAFF. The V and J genes are TRBV11-2 and TRBJ1-1; D perhaps matches TRBD1 (6 bases). Trimming left V 2 bases short and J 2 bases short, with 9 bases between. CDR1 is SGHAT, CDR2 FQNNGV, per germline. The CDR3 is made up of 14 amino acids.

The chain joins TRBV11-3 to TRBJ2-3; TRBD1 matches at 8 bases. Losses at the gene ends were 9 bases for V and 0 bases for J; bases not matched to a gene: 8. Per the germline V gene, CDR1 is SGHNT and CDR2 is YENEEA. CDR3 length equals 15 residues. This CDR3 is CASAIGQGSTDTQYF. The CDR3 DNA is TGTGCCAGTGCCATAGGACAGGGCAGCACAGATACGCAGTATTTT.